A selection of T cell receptor beta chains follows, all from one sample in a study of shared clonotypes between healthy human individuals. The assay was immunoSEQ multiplex PCR, and TCRdb's table has in-frame clones only and misses some. The sample shows over 750,000 clones, approximately 96% of them seen only once. Sequencing was done on a sample of naive CD8+ T cells sorted from blood. Every receptor here comes from a young man in good health. CDR3s include the opening cysteine and the closing phenylalanine or tryptophan. D genes are given only for firm matches. The size entry is marked missing in some rows and otherwise reads once, few, many or a size class.

TRBJ2-7 TRBD1 TRBV7-9 once 15 CASSDPVAPRGEQYF TGTGCCAGCAGCGACCCCGTGGCTCCCAGGGGGGAGCAGTACTTC
TRBJ2-5 - TRBV5-4 - 16 CASSLDRSIVQETQYF TGTGCCAGCAGCTTGGACAGGAGCATCGTCCAAGAGACCCAGTACTTC
TRBJ2-7 - TRBV7-9 once 13 CASSLLRGYEQYF TGTGCCAGCAGCTTATTGCGGGGTTACGAGCAGTACTTC
TRBJ2-7 TRBD1 TRBV6-5 - 15 CASSRDLTGIGEQYF TGTGCCAGCAGTCGAGACTTGACAGGGATCGGCGAGCAGTACTTC
TRBJ2-2 - TRBV5-1 - 18 CASSPRLVGGWNTGELFF TGCGCCAGCAGCCCGCGTCTGGTGGGAGGATGGAACACCGGGGAGCTGTTTTTT
TRBJ2-5 - TRBV27 once 14 CASSLQEPPETQYF TGTGCCAGCAGTTTGCAGGAACCGCCAGAGACCCAGTACTTC
TRBJ2-1 TRBD2 TRBV11-2 - 16 CASSLESLAGANEQFF TGTGCCAGCAGCTTAGAAAGCCTAGCGGGAGCCAATGAGCAGTTCTTC
TRBJ2-2 TRBD2 TRBV9 - 15 CASSNSGSNTGELFF TGTGCCAGCAGCAATAGCGGGAGTAACACCGGGGAGCTGTTTTTT
TRBJ2-7 - TRBV11-2 few 13 CASSIQSVLEQYF TGTGCCAGCAGCATACAATCCGTCTTAGAGCAGTACTTC
TRBJ2-3 TRBD2 TRBV29-1 few 17 CSVAPGLAILSTDTQYF TGCAGCGTTGCCCCGGGACTAGCGATACTAAGCACAGATACGCAGTATTTT
TRBJ2-1 TRBD2 TRBV27 - 19 CASSLSFRSQRERDNEQFF TGTGCCAGCAGTTTATCGTTTCGGTCCCAGCGGGAGCGAGACAATGAGCAGTTCTTC
TRBJ2-7 TRBD1 TRBV7-9 - 14 CASSLVTGPYEQYF TGTGCCAGCAGCTTAGTGACAGGGCCCTACGAGCAGTACTTC
TRBJ2-3 TRBD2 TRBV9 - 16 CASSEPGGSPPDTQYF TGTGCCAGCAGCGAGCCGGGGGGGTCCCCCCCAGATACGCAGTATTTT
TRBJ2-5 - TRBV7-9 - 15 CASSPSASPKETQYF TGTGCCAGCAGCCCCTCGGCCAGCCCTAAAGAGACCCAGTACTTC
TRBJ1-1 - TRBV7-9 - 15 CASSSRQRPFIEAFF TGTGCCAGCAGCTCTCGACAGAGACCCTTTATTGAAGCTTTCTTT
TRBJ1-1 - TRBV9 once 13 CASGKGGNTEAFF TGTGCCAGCGGAAAAGGGGGGAACACTGAAGCTTTCTTT
TRBJ2-7 TRBD2 TRBV19 - 15 CASSARSGTSYEQYF TGTGCCAGTAGTGCACGTAGCGGGACTTCCTACGAGCAGTACTTC
TRBJ2-2 - TRBV5-5 - 14 CASIKTVNTGELFF TGTGCCAGCATAAAGACGGTGAACACCGGGGAGCTGTTTTTT
TRBJ2-2 - TRBV9 - 12 CASSGLRGELFF TGTGCCAGCAGCGGCCTCAGGGGGGAGCTGTTTTTT
TRBJ2-7 TRBD2 TRBV5-1 - 17 CASSPEASGSQLYEQYF TGCGCCAGCAGCCCGGAGGCTAGCGGGAGTCAACTCTACGAGCAGTACTTC
TRBJ2-3 - TRBV29-1 - 14 CSVEAAEGPDTQYF TGCAGCGTTGAAGCGGCCGAGGGACCAGATACGCAGTATTTT
TRBJ1-1 - TRBV11-2 - 12 CASSPGNTEAFF TGTGCCAGCAGCCCAGGGAACACTGAAGCTTTCTTT
TRBJ2-5 - TRBV5-1 - 14 CASSLEDNQETQYF TGCGCCAGCAGCTTGGAGGACAACCAAGAGACCCAGTACTTC
TRBJ2-3 - TRBV27 - 14 CASSLWAGQITQYF TGTGCCAGCAGTTTATGGGCGGGCCAGATTACGCAGTATTTT
TRBJ2-1 - TRBV7-6 - 15 CASSLEGASYNEQFF TGTGCCAGCAGCTTGGAGGGGGCGTCCTACAATGAGCAGTTCTTC
TRBJ2-5 - TRBV2 once 13 CASRVLGEETQYF TGTGCCAGCAGGGTCCTGGGAGAAGAGACCCAGTACTTC
TRBJ2-7 - TRBV4-1 - 13 CASSQDRVYEQYF TGCGCCAGCAGCCAAGACAGGGTCTACGAGCAGTACTTC
TRBJ2-1 - TRBV11-3 - 14 CASSSYRGGNEQFF TGTGCCAGCAGCTCCTACAGGGGAGGCAATGAGCAGTTCTTC
TRBJ2-5 TRBD1 TRBV11-2 - 16 CASSGMGQGEMETQYF TGTGCCAGCAGCGGTATGGGACAGGGTGAGATGGAGACCCAGTACTTC
TRBJ1-5 - TRBV7-8 - 17 CASSLEEPRYSNQPQHF TGTGCCAGCAGCTTAGAAGAGCCCCGTTATAGCAATCAGCCCCAGCATTTT
TRBJ2-3 TRBD2 TRBV7-9 - 17 CASSPMTSGRFTDTQYF TGTGCCAGCAGCCCGATGACTAGCGGGAGGTTTACAGATACGCAGTATTTT
TRBJ2-7 - TRBV11-2 - 16 CASSLGPDIPNYEQYF TGTGCCAGCAGCTTAGGTCCGGACATCCCTAACTACGAGCAGTACTTC
TRBJ2-3 - TRBV7-2 - 15 CASSLVRAFTDTQYF TGTGCCAGCAGCTTAGTGAGAGCGTTCACAGATACGCAGTATTTT
TRBJ2-7 - TRBV11-3 - 15 CASLKRGQGKHEQYF TGTGCCAGCCTAAAACGCGGGCAGGGGAAACACGAGCAGTACTTC
TRBJ2-4 - TRBV4-3 - 16 CASSQSRASVKNIQYF TGCGCCAGCAGCCAATCAAGAGCTAGCGTCAAAAACATTCAGTACTTC
TRBJ2-5 TRBD2 TRBV7-7 - 14 CASSLGAGQETQYF TGTGCCAGCAGCTTAGGAGCGGGACAAGAGACCCAGTACTTC
TRBJ2-1 TRBD2 TRBV9 once 14 CASSAWEGLNEQFF TGTGCCAGCAGCGCCTGGGAGGGCCTCAATGAGCAGTTCTTC
TRBJ2-2 TRBD2 TRBV27 - 18 CASSLGLARGPDTGELFF TGTGCCAGCAGTTTGGGACTAGCGAGAGGGCCCGACACCGGGGAGCTGTTTTTT
TRBJ2-7 TRBD2 TRBV7-6 once 16 CASSLRGSGWSYEQYF TGTGCCAGCAGCTTACGTGGTAGCGGGTGGTCCTACGAGCAGTACTTC
TRBJ2-7 - TRBV9 - 14 CASSRWDLAYEQYF TGTGCCAGCAGCAGATGGGACCTAGCCTACGAGCAGTACTTC
TRBJ2-1 - TRBV14 - 16 CASSQVPDGPSNEQFF TGTGCCAGCAGCCAAGTCCCGGACGGCCCCTCCAATGAGCAGTTCTTC
TRBJ2-3 - TRBV9 once 15 CASRPDVLHTDTQYF TGTGCCAGCAGACCCGACGTTCTTCACACAGATACGCAGTATTTT
TRBJ1-5 - TRBV12-5 - 20 CASGLPRGGGLDPSNQPQHF TGTGCTAGTGGTTTGCCAAGAGGAGGGGGGCTGGATCCTAGCAATCAGCCCCAGCATTTT
TRBJ2-1 - TRBV7-9 - 18 CASSSYHRSGSNYNEQFF TGTGCCAGCAGCTCATATCATCGGTCCGGGAGCAACTACAATGAGCAGTTCTTC